This entry lists 24 T cell receptor beta chains sequenced from one sample in a study of cytomegalovirus exposure and HLA in healthy donors. PCR amplification relied on 60 Vbeta primers (plus 13 Jbeta primers). Assay used: immunoSEQ multiplex PCR; TCRdb lists only in-frame clones, some missing. Of 150,000 to 200,000 clones listed, approximately 80% were seen once; the top ten hold about 4.8%. The sample comprised PBMCs. The receptors shown here come from a man aged 25-40 years in good health and CMV-seronegative.

This clone was detected once. J is TRBJ1-5 and V is TRBV19; TRBD1 aligns across 8 bases. Looked up from germline, CDR1 is LNHDA and CDR2 is SQIVND (reference sequence). The CDR3 has 13 residues. The V segment lost 10 bases and the J segment 5 bases; nucleotides outside the gene matches: 7. The CDR3 DNA reads as TGTGCCACCTCCAGGGGGCCAGATCAGCCCCAGCATTTT. Its protein product is CATSRGPDQPQHF.

J is TRBJ1-5 and V is TRBV19; a weak D match, TRBD1 (5 bases). V was shortened by 6 bases and J by 8 bases, with 14 bases between the two germline ends. The CDR3 totals 13 residues. Germline V gene lookup returns CDR1 LNHDA and CDR2 SQIVND (reference sequence). DNA of the CDR3: TGTGCCAGTAGCGTCAACCGGGGGGAGCCCCAGCATTTT. The encoded protein is CASSVNRGEPQHF.

The rearrangement uses TRBV19 and TRBJ1-5; maybe TRBD1 (5 bases). CDR1 and CDR2 (germline): LNHDA, SQIVND (reference sequence). Trimming removed 11 bases from V and 4 bases from J, with 18 bases in between. CDR3 length equals 14 residues. In DNA form, the CDR3 reads TGTGCCGGAGCCGCCTTCGGGGGGAATCAGCCCCAGCATTTT. Translated, it gives CAGAAFGGNQPQHF.

V and J are TRBV9 and TRBJ1-3; no clear D gene. Germline V lookup: CDR1 SGDLS, CDR2 YYNGEE. V was clipped by 4 bases and J by 4 bases, with 6 bases between them. The CDR3 runs to 12 residues. The CDR3 DNA is TGTGCCAGCAGCCCTTCGGGAAACACCATATATTTT. Protein sequence: CASSPSGNTIYF. Looking up the rest from reference TRBV9 and TRBJ1-3 gives the full variable domain: DSGVTQTPKHLITATGQRVTLRCSPRSGDLSVYWYQQSLDQGLQFLIQYYNGEERAKGNILERFSAQQFPDLHSELNLSSLELGDSALYFCASSPSGNTIYFGEGSWLTVV.

V gene TRBV7-3 combines with J gene TRBJ1-4; maybe TRBD1 (5 bases). This CDR3 comprises 14 residues. Per germline, CDR1 SGHTA and CDR2 FQGTGA. The V end lost 1 base, the J end lost 11 bases, and 14 bases lay between the germline ends. CDR3 region: CASSLIAAGGKLFF. The CDR3 nucleotides read TGTGCCAGCAGCTTAATTGCGGCCGGGGGGAAACTGTTTTTT.

The J gene is TRBJ1-2, the V gene TRBV19; D is uncertain. The CDR3 length is 14 residues. Germline values: CDR1 LNHDA, CDR2 SQIVND (reference sequence). The V end lost 3 bases, the J end lost 4 bases, and 12 bases lay between the germline ends. CDR3 loop: CASSIGQSVYGYTF. The CDR3 region has the DNA TGTGCCAGTAGTATTGGGCAGTCGGTCTATGGCTACACCTTC.

This clone was recorded only once. The chain couples TRBV28 to TRBJ2-5, with 7 bases lining up with TRBD2. The CDR3 runs 15 residues. The germline V gene has CDR1 MDHEN and CDR2 SYDVKM. The ends lost 7 bases at V and 4 bases at J; junction bases unmatched: 12. In DNA form, the CDR3 reads TGTGCCAGCACCGCCCGGGGAGGGATGGGAGAGACCCAGTACTTC. Translating it yields CASTARGGMGETQYF.

The rearrangement uses TRBV9 and TRBJ1-1, with a weak D call TRBD1 (5 bases). Germline CDR1 reads SGDLS; CDR2 reads YYNGEE. CDR3 length equals 15 residues. Trimming pared 3 bases from V and 0 bases from J, leaving 12 bases between. CDR3 nucleotides: TGTGCCAGCAGCGCCCAAGCGGGGCTGAACACTGAAGCTTTCTTT. Translated: CASSAQAGLNTEAFF.

The chain has TRBV28 and TRBJ2-7; D perhaps matches TRBD1 (5 bases). Germline CDR1 and CDR2: MDHEN and SYDVKM. V was cut by 6 bases and J by 4 bases, with 10 bases left in between. The CDR3 loop spans 12 amino acids. CDR3 coding DNA: TGTGCCAGCAGGATGGGGCTATACGAGCAGTACTTC. Translating it yields CASRMGLYEQYF.

In DNA, the CDR3 is TGTGCCAGCAGCGTAGAGGAGGGCAACTACGAGCAGTACTTC. This codes for CASSVEEGNYEQYF. The chain employs TRBV9 and TRBJ2-7, with TRBD2 as a possible D gene (6 bases). This CDR3 is 14 amino acids long. The V gene's germline CDR1 is SGDLS and CDR2 YYNGEE. V was shortened by 0 bases and J by 3 bases, with 10 bases between the two germline ends.

The gene calls are TRBV27 and TRBJ1-2, with 9 nucleotides matching TRBD1. Unmatched junction bases numbered 9, after V lost 4 bases and J lost 3 bases. This CDR3 has 16 residues. The germline gives CDR1 MNHEY, CDR2 SMNVEV (reference sequence). The CDR3 here is CASSSPGDRGYYGYTF. In nucleotides, the CDR3 is TGTGCCAGCAGTTCCCCCGGAGACAGGGGGTACTATGGCTACACCTTC.

The chain combines TRBV19 with TRBJ2-3; tentative D call: TRBD2 (5 bases). Germline assignment: CDR1 LNHDA and CDR2 SQIVND (reference sequence). This CDR3 is 13 amino acids long. The V and J ends lost 3 bases and 3 bases respectively, with 7 bases between them. The CDR3 DNA follows: TGTGCCAGTAGTATTAGAGGGACAGATACGCAGTATTTT. This translates into CASSIRGTDTQYF.

The chain is built from TRBV7-3 and TRBJ1-3; TRBD1 might be the D (6 bases). The CDR3 is 14 residues long. Trimming stripped 5 bases from V and 4 bases from J, with 12 bases between. Germline values: CDR1 SGHTA, CDR2 FQGTGA. CDR3 DNA sequence: TGTGCCAGCAGCGCGACAGGAGCAGGAAACACCATATATTTT. Its protein product is CASSATGAGNTIYF.

This clone came up a few times. The rearrangement uses TRBV19 and TRBJ2-3, with 7 bases fitting TRBD2. The CDR3 is made up of 16 amino acids. J was trimmed by 2 bases and V by 5 bases; bases with no gene match: 10. The germline V gene encodes CDR1 LNHDA and CDR2 SQIVND (reference sequence). CDR3 amino acids: CASSPWELASTDTQYF. DNA of the CDR3: TGTGCCAGTAGTCCTTGGGAACTAGCGTCCACAGATACGCAGTATTTT.

This clone has only one observation. The rearrangement links TRBV6-6 to TRBJ2-1; 9 bases are a match to TRBD2. The CDR3 length is 14 residues. The germline V gene encodes CDR1 MNHNY and CDR2 SVGAGI (reference sequence). V dropped 5 bases and J dropped 6; count of bases not matched to a gene: 5. The DNA of the CDR3 is TGTGCCAGCAGTAAACTAGCGGGTTCCAATGAGCAGTTCTTC. Protein: CASSKLAGSNEQFF.

The chain couples TRBV6-4 to TRBJ2-1, with a possible D match to TRBD2 (8 bases). V lost 2 bases, J lost 8 bases, and 19 bases lay in between. The germline V gene has CDR1 MRHNA and CDR2 SNTAGT. This CDR3 region has 16 residues. This chain's CDR3 is CASSDRPGLGGDEQFF. The CDR3 DNA follows: TGTGCCAGCAGTGACCGGCCGGGACTAGGGGGCGATGAGCAGTTCTTC.

This clone was observed a single time. The chain has TRBV6-4 and TRBJ1-6; D gene ambiguous. The V end lost 5 bases, the J end lost 3 bases, and 11 bases lay between the germline ends. Germline-derived CDR1 and CDR2 are MRHNA and SNTAGT. The CDR3 extends over 15 amino acids. This CDR3 is CASSPDLNYNSPLHF. The CDR3 DNA reads TGTGCCAGCAGTCCTGACTTGAACTATAATTCACCCCTCCACTTT.

This clone came up once. The chain carries TRBV19 and TRBJ1-5; D gene uncertain. Between the trimmed V and J ends, which lost 2 bases and 4 bases, there was a span of 12 bases. Germline-derived CDR1 and CDR2 are LNHDA and SQIVND (reference sequence). The CDR3 length is 15 residues. The CDR3 DNA sequence: TGTGCCAGTAGTATAATCGGAGGCGGGAATCAGCCCCAGCATTTT. This sequence encodes CASSIIGGGNQPQHF.

The chain uses TRBV6-5 and TRBJ2-3; D not resolved. Germline CDR1 MNHEY, CDR2 SVGAGI. Trimming removed 0 bases from V and 1 base from J, with 8 bases in between. This CDR3 is 15 amino acids long. This chain's CDR3 is CASSYSAGGTDTQYF. CDR3 nucleotide sequence: TGTGCCAGCAGTTACTCGGCAGGTGGCACAGATACGCAGTATTTT.

The chain couples TRBV28 to TRBJ1-4, with D perhaps matching TRBD1 (6 bases). The CDR3 has 17 residues. Germline CDR1 MDHEN, CDR2 SYDVKM. V lost 4 bases and J lost 6, with 21 bases in between. DNA for the CDR3: TGTGCCAGCAGTTCTTCTTCCCTGAGGGGGGGGGATGAAAAACTGTTTTTT. Translating gives CASSSSSLRGGDEKLFF.

The count of this clone is one. The V call is TRBV9, the J call TRBJ2-1; D is undetermined. The V end lost 2 bases, the J end lost 1 base, and 22 bases lay between the germline ends. Per the germline V gene, CDR1 is SGDLS and CDR2 is YYNGEE. The CDR3 runs 19 residues. The CDR3 here is CASSVHTPPWWRSYNEQFF. Written as DNA, the CDR3 is TGTGCCAGCAGCGTGCACACCCCCCCCTGGTGGCGGTCCTACAATGAGCAGTTCTTC. The complete variable domain, with remaining parts taken from reference TRBV9 and TRBJ2-1, reads DSGVTQTPKHLITATGQRVTLRCSPRSGDLSVYWYQQSLDQGLQFLIQYYNGEERAKGNILERFSAQQFPDLHSELNLSSLELGDSALYFCASSVHTPPWWRSYNEQFFGPGTRLTVL.

This clone came up a few times. The J gene is TRBJ2-7, the V gene TRBV9, with D perhaps TRBD1 (5 bases). Looked up from germline, CDR1 is SGDLS and CDR2 is YYNGEE. This CDR3 region has 14 residues. The V end was cut by 4 bases, the J end by 3 bases, with 14 bases between. CDR3 region: CASSPQDILYEQYF. CDR3 DNA sequence: TGTGCCAGCAGCCCCCAGGACATTCTCTACGAGCAGTACTTC.

The chain has TRBV9 and TRBJ2-1; 9 bases agree with TRBD2. The ends lost 2 bases at V and 8 bases at J; junction bases unmatched: 5. The CDR3 is 14 amino acids. Germline V gives CDR1 SGDLS, CDR2 YYNGEE. Here the CDR3 reads CASSVRREGDEQFF. DNA for the CDR3: TGTGCCAGCAGCGTGAGGCGGGAGGGCGATGAGCAGTTCTTC.

CDR3 in DNA: TGCGCCAGCAGCCCGCGGGCATCTCAACGGGATGAGCAGTTCTTC. Its protein is CASSPRASQRDEQFF. The chain couples TRBV4-1 to TRBJ2-1; tentative D call: TRBD2 (5 bases). The CDR3 totals 15 residues. Germline lookup yields CDR1 MGHRA and CDR2 YSYEKL. V was trimmed by 4 bases and J by 8 bases, leaving 18 bases between them.